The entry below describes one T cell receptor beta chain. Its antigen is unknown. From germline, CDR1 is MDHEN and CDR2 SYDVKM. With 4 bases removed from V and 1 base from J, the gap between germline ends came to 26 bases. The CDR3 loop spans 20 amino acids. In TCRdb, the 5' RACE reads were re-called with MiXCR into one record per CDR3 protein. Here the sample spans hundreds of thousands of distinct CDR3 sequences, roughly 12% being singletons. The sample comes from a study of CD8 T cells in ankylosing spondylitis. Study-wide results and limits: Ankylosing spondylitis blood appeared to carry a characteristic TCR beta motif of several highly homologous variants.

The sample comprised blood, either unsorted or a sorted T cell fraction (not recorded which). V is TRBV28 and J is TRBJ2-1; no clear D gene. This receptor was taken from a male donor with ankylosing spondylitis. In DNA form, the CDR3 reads TGTGCCAGCAGTTCCCCCTTTGTGAGGTCAGGTGGTTCTTCCTACAATGAGCAGTTCTTC. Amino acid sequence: CASSSPFVRSGGSSYNEQFF.